The 32 T cell receptor beta chains in this list originate from one sample, sequenced in a study of blood T cell repertoires in COVID-19. Here immunoSEQ multiplex PCR was the method, and the copy in TCRdb shows in-frame clones only, minus some. The repertoire holds around 200,000 clones, with 70% to 90% as singletons. Sequencing was performed on PBMCs or T cells enriched from blood (not recorded which). These receptors were collected from a man aged 35 to 55 who had recovered from COVID-19.

The rearrangement joins TRBV24-1 to TRBJ2-1, with a tentative D call TRBD1 (6 bases). The ends were cut back, 9 bases at V and 4 bases at J, with 15 bases in the middle. This CDR3 is 14 amino acids long. Germline V lookup: CDR1 KGHDR, CDR2 SFDVKD. CDR3 coding DNA: TGTGCCACCGGGGGCCCTGGGGTATACAATGAGCAGTTCTTC. It specifies CATGGPGVYNEQFF.

This clone came up a few times. The gene calls are TRBV11-3 and TRBJ2-2, with D unclear. Germline CDR1 and CDR2: SGHNT and YENEEA. V lost 3 bases and J 4 bases, leaving 6 bases between the germline ends. The CDR3 runs 13 residues. CDR3 loop: CASSFMRTGELFF. CDR3 DNA sequence: TGTGCCAGCAGCTTCATGCGCACCGGGGAGCTGTTTTTT.

The rearrangement joins TRBV19 to TRBJ1-2, with a tentative D call TRBD1 (6 bases). Per the germline V gene, CDR1 is LNHDA and CDR2 is SQIVND (reference sequence). The CDR3 contains 17 residues. With 9 bases removed from V and 3 bases from J, the gap between germline ends came to 26 bases. In DNA form, the CDR3 reads TGTGCCAGCGCGACCTTGGACAGCCGAAATTTACACTATGGCTACACCTTC. As protein: CASATLDSRNLHYGYTF.

The rearrangement uses TRBV19 and TRBJ2-1, with 8 bases that match TRBD2. The J segment lost 0 bases and the V segment lost 5 bases, leaving 3 bases of the junction unmatched. The CDR3 runs to 15 residues. CDR1 LNHDA and CDR2 SQIVND come from the germline V gene (reference sequence). The CDR3 region has the DNA TGTGCCAGTAGTTTAGCGGGAAACTCCTACAATGAGCAGTTCTTC. Amino acids: CASSLAGNSYNEQFF. The full variable domain, rest sourced from reference TRBV19 and TRBJ2-1, is DGGITQSPKYLFRKEGQNVTLSCEQNLNHDAMYWYRQDPGQGLRLIYYSQIVNDFQKGDIAEGYSVSREKKESFPLTVTSAQKNPTAFYLCASSLAGNSYNEQFFGPGTRLTVL.

J is TRBJ1-2 and V is TRBV19, with 8 bases fitting TRBD1. The J segment lost 2 bases and the V segment lost 5 bases, leaving 7 bases of the junction unmatched. There are 15 residues in the CDR3. Germline V gene sequence: CDR1 LNHDA, CDR2 SQIVND (reference sequence). CDR3 amino acids: CASSAWTGKNYGYTF. CDR3 DNA: TGTGCCAGTAGTGCCTGGACAGGGAAGAACTATGGCTACACCTTC. Variable domain in full (rest from reference TRBV19 and TRBJ1-2): DGGITQSPKYLFRKEGQNVTLSCEQNLNHDAMYWYRQDPGQGLRLIYYSQIVNDFQKGDIAEGYSVSREKKESFPLTVTSAQKNPTAFYLCASSAWTGKNYGYTFGSGTRLTVV.

The rearrangement uses TRBV27 and TRBJ1-2; 8 nucleotides match TRBD1. The CDR3 sequence is 13 residues long. Germline CDR1 is MNHEY and CDR2 is SMNVEV (reference sequence). The V and J ends lost 4 bases and 7 bases, in that order; junction bases with no gene match: 5. This chain's CDR3 is CASSSTGGGGYTF. CDR3 nucleotide sequence: TGTGCCAGCAGTTCTACAGGGGGGGGTGGCTACACCTTC.

The rearrangement uses TRBV2 and TRBJ2-5; 8 bases match TRBD2. The trim removed 2 bases at V and 7 bases at J, leaving 9 bases unmatched. The CDR3 is 15 amino acids. The germline gives CDR1 SNHLY, CDR2 FYNNEI. CDR3 coding DNA: TGTGCCAGCAGTGAAATGGGACTAGGTCTCGGGACCCAGTACTTC. It yields the protein CASSEMGLGLGTQYF.

This clone was counted only a few times. J is TRBJ2-7 and V is TRBV5-1, with 10 bases identical to TRBD1. The germline V gene has CDR1 SGHRS and CDR2 YFSETQ. The V and J ends lost 1 base and 5 bases, in that order; junction bases with no gene match: 3. CDR3 size: 14 residues. The CDR3 DNA is TGCGCCAGCAGCTTGTTTGGGACAGGGGACGAGCAGTACTTC. Encoded protein: CASSLFGTGDEQYF.

The V and J genes are TRBV9 and TRBJ2-1, with D uncertain. V lost 1 base to trimming and J lost 6 bases, with 14 bases between them. The CDR3 loop spans 15 amino acids. CDR1 and CDR2 (germline): SGDLS, YYNGEE. The CDR3, as DNA: TGTGCCAGCAGCGTATCCCCCCTTAGTCGCAATGAGCAGTTCTTC. This codes for CASSVSPLSRNEQFF.

This clone was seen only a few times. The V call is TRBV19, the J call TRBJ1-2, with 7 bases matching TRBD1. The CDR3 contains 14 residues. Germline V CDR1 and CDR2: LNHDA, SQIVND (reference sequence). The trim removed 6 bases at V and 4 bases at J, leaving 8 bases unmatched. CDR3 loop: CASSDRAQLYGYTF. The CDR3 DNA is TGTGCCAGTAGCGACAGGGCCCAACTCTATGGCTACACCTTC.

V usage is TRBV30 and J usage is TRBJ2-3, with no clear D. Germline CDR1 reads GTSNPN; CDR2 reads SVGIG (reference sequence). The CDR3 totals 14 residues. V was shortened by 4 bases and J by 3 bases, with 14 bases between the two germline ends. The CDR3 bases are TGTGCCTGGATATACGCGAGAGGAACAGATACGCAGTATTTT. Translated: CAWIYARGTDTQYF. Drawing the rest from reference TRBV30 and TRBJ2-3, the complete variable domain is SQTIHQWPATLVQPVGSPLSLECTVEGTSNPNLYWYRQAAGRGLQLLFYSVGIGQISSEVPQNLSASRPQDRQFILSSKKLLLSDSGFYLCAWIYARGTDTQYFGPGTRLTVL.

The chain combines TRBV12-3 or TRBV12-4 with TRBJ2-1; D ambiguous. Trimming shortened V by 5 bases and J by 3 bases, and 5 bases separated the two germline ends. The length of the CDR3 is 12 residues. The CDR3 DNA reads TGTGCCAGCAGTCCCCTCTACAATGAGCAGTTCTTC. Translating it yields CASSPLYNEQFF.

V and J are TRBV6-6 and TRBJ2-5, with TRBD2 matching 8 bases. The CDR3 loop spans 16 amino acids. The germline gives CDR1 MNHNY, CDR2 SVGAGI (reference sequence). V was clipped by 9 bases and J by 1 base; unmatched bases: 13. The CDR3 protein is CASKRKAGGPQETQYF. CDR3 sequence (DNA): TGTGCCAGTAAGAGGAAGGCGGGAGGCCCCCAAGAGACCCAGTACTTC.

This sequence joins TRBV24-1 and TRBJ2-1, with 13 bases identical to TRBD2. The CDR3 has 16 residues. CDR1 KGHDR and CDR2 SFDVKD come from the germline V gene. Trimming at V came to 5 bases and at J to 9 bases, leaving 9 bases not matched to a gene. CDR3 protein: CATSGSGTSGISEQFF. In DNA form, the CDR3 reads TGTGCCACCAGTGGATCCGGGACTAGCGGGATTAGTGAGCAGTTCTTC.

CDR3 bases: TGTGCCAGCCGTCGGACAGGGGCGAGCAATCAGCCCCAGCATTTT. This encodes CASRRTGASNQPQHF. The chain employs TRBV28 and TRBJ1-5; 9 bases are a match to TRBD1. V lost 8 bases, J lost 1 base, and 6 bases stayed unmatched. From germline, CDR1 is MDHEN and CDR2 SYDVKM. This CDR3 spans 15 amino acids.

V usage is TRBV2 and J usage is TRBJ2-2, with TRBD1 matching over 8 bases. V lost 10 bases, J lost 3 bases, and 13 bases stayed unmatched. The CDR3 sequence is 16 residues long. Germline-derived CDR1 and CDR2 are SNHLY and FYNNEI. The CDR3 spells CATLTGESFDTGELFF. In DNA form, the CDR3 reads TGTGCCACCCTGACAGGGGAAAGTTTCGACACCGGGGAGCTGTTTTTT. Supplemented by reference TRBV2 and TRBJ2-2, the full variable domain reads EPEVTQTPSHQVTQMGQEVILRCVPISNHLYFYWYRQILGQKVEFLVSFYNNEISEKSEIFDDQFSVERPDGSNFTLKIRSTKLEDSAMYFCATLTGESFDTGELFFGEGSRLTVL.

This chain joins TRBV7-9 and TRBJ1-3; no clear D. The CDR3 is 14 amino acids. From germline, CDR1 is SEHNR and CDR2 FQNEAQ (reference sequence). V was clipped by 4 bases and J by 2 bases, with 9 bases between them. The CDR3 here is CASSSIKAGNTIYF. CDR3 bases: TGTGCCAGCAGCTCTATAAAAGCTGGAAACACCATATATTTT.

The chain employs TRBV7-6 and TRBJ2-5; D perhaps matches TRBD1 (6 bases). The CDR3 is 13 amino acids. The germline V gene has CDR1 SGHVS and CDR2 FNYEAQ. Trimming took 4 bases from V and 4 from J, leaving 10 bases between them. The CDR3 DNA follows: TGTGCCAGCAGCTCCAACAGGGCAGAGACCCAGTACTTC. It is translated as CASSSNRAETQYF.

CDR3 sequence reads: CSASAQYF. DNA of the CDR3: TGCAGTGCTTCGGCCCAGTACTTC. This chain links TRBV20-1 with TRBJ2-5; D unclear. The germline V and J ends were trimmed by 5 bases and 9 bases, with 4 bases remaining between them. Germline lookup yields CDR1 DFQATT and CDR2 SNEGSKA (reference sequence). This CDR3 region has 8 residues.

The chain carries TRBV2 and TRBJ2-3; D may be TRBD2 (6 bases). Germline V CDR1 and CDR2: SNHLY, FYNNEI. This CDR3 comprises 10 residues. V lost 8 bases and J lost 13, with 13 bases in between. The CDR3 reads CASGRDFEYF. In DNA, the CDR3 is TGTGCCAGCGGCCGGGACTTCGAGTATTTT.

This clone showed up just once. The chain has TRBV10-3 and TRBJ1-2; weak D call: TRBD1 (6 bases). The CDR3 runs to 12 residues. V was clipped by 10 bases and J by 8 bases, with 17 bases between them. Germline assignment: CDR1 ENHRY and CDR2 SYGVKD. As DNA, the CDR3 is TGTGCCACAGCTTTCTCAGGGGAAGGCTACACCTTC. Its translation is CATAFSGEGYTF.

This clone was recorded once. DNA of the CDR3: TGTGCCAGCAGCTTGGCAGGGCCGGGTGCAAACTATGGCTACACCTTC. It yields the protein CASSLAGPGANYGYTF. The V and J genes are TRBV5-4 and TRBJ1-2, with D maybe TRBD1 (5 bases). From germline, CDR1 is SGHNT and CDR2 YYREEE (reference sequence). V dropped 0 bases and J dropped 2 bases, with 14 bases sitting between them. This CDR3 is 16 amino acids long.

The chain links TRBV30 to TRBJ1-1, with TRBD1 matching 10 bases. CDR1 and CDR2 from the germline V gene are GTSNPN and SVGIG (reference sequence). The CDR3 contains 13 residues. V was clipped by 6 bases and J by 5 bases; unmatched bases: 6. For the CDR3, the DNA is TGTGCCTGTATGGGACAGGGGAGGACTGAAGCTTTCTTT. It yields the protein CACMGQGRTEAFF. Drawing the rest from reference TRBV30 and TRBJ1-1, the complete variable domain is SQTIHQWPATLVQPVGSPLSLECTVEGTSNPNLYWYRQAAGRGLQLLFYSVGIGQISSEVPQNLSASRPQDRQFILSSKKLLLSDSGFYLCACMGQGRTEAFFGQGTRLTVV.

The chain uses TRBV2 and TRBJ1-4, with 7 nucleotides matching TRBD1. The CDR3 has 16 residues. From germline, CDR1 is SNHLY and CDR2 FYNNEI. V was clipped by 6 bases and J by 4 bases; unmatched bases: 11. CDR3 loop: CASRKKAGGINEKLFF. In DNA form, the CDR3 reads TGTGCCAGCAGAAAAAAAGCAGGGGGAATTAATGAAAAACTGTTTTTT.

This sequence joins TRBV7-9 and TRBJ1-2, with D hard to call. From germline, CDR1 is SEHNR and CDR2 FQNEAQ (reference sequence). This CDR3 comprises 14 residues. V was cut by 1 base and J by 2 bases, with 8 bases left in between. For the CDR3, the DNA is TGTGCCAGCAGCTTAGGTTCAGGAAACTATGGCTACACCTTC. This sequence encodes CASSLGSGNYGYTF. Filled out from reference TRBV7-9 and TRBJ1-2, the complete variable domain reads DTGVSQNPRHKITKRGQNVTFRCDPISEHNRLYWYRQTLGQGPEFLTYFQNEAQLEKSRLLSDRFSAERPKGSFSTLEIQRTEQGDSAMYLCASSLGSGNYGYTFGSGTRLTVV.

The chain employs TRBV28 and TRBJ2-3; D may be TRBD2 (6 bases). The CDR3 extends over 18 amino acids. The germline V and J ends were trimmed by 3 bases and 2 bases, with 21 bases remaining between them. Per the germline V gene, CDR1 is MDHEN and CDR2 is SYDVKM. The CDR3 coding sequence is TGTGCCAGCAGTTTTTCGGCGGGACTTCCCCCTACCACAGATACGCAGTATTTT. This encodes CASSFSAGLPPTTDTQYF.

The gene calls are TRBV18 and TRBJ1-5; 11 nucleotides match TRBD1. J lost 4 bases, V lost 2 bases, and 7 bases had no gene match. There are 17 residues in the CDR3. Germline V gene lookup returns CDR1 KGHSH and CDR2 LQKENI. CDR3 nucleotide sequence: TGTGCCAGCTCACCAACCGCCGGGACAGGGGGAAATCAGCCCCAGCATTTT. It is translated as CASSPTAGTGGNQPQHF.

The gene calls are TRBV14 and TRBJ2-1; TRBD2 aligns across 7 bases. The CDR3 loop spans 17 amino acids. With V trimmed by 3 bases and J by 4 bases, 12 bases remained unmatched. The germline gives CDR1 SGHDN, CDR2 FVKESK. The CDR3 loop is CASSHLKRGSSYNEQFF. DNA for the CDR3: TGTGCCAGCAGCCACCTAAAGCGGGGCTCGAGTTACAATGAGCAGTTCTTC. The full variable domain, completed using reference TRBV14 and TRBJ2-1, is EAGVTQFPSHSVIEKGQTVTLRCDPISGHDNLYWYRRVMGKEIKFLLHFVKESKQDESGMPNNRFLAERTGGTYSTLKVQPAELEDSGVYFCASSHLKRGSSYNEQFFGPGTRLTVL.

The chain employs TRBV5-1 and TRBJ1-1; no clear D. CDR3 size: 14 residues. V was cut by 0 bases and J by 3 bases, with 9 bases left in between. In germline, CDR1 is SGHRS, CDR2 YFSETQ. DNA of the CDR3: TGCGCCAGCAGCTTGGGAGGGTGGGACACTGAAGCTTTCTTT. Translated, it gives CASSLGGWDTEAFF.

The rearrangement uses TRBV6-5 and TRBJ1-5; TRBD1 might be the D (6 bases). Per the germline V gene, CDR1 is MNHEY and CDR2 is SVGAGI. The CDR3 has 14 amino acids. The V and J ends lost 7 bases and 3 bases respectively, with 13 bases between them. The CDR3 is CASNGGLDNQPQHF. In DNA form, the CDR3 reads TGTGCCAGCAATGGGGGCTTGGACAATCAGCCCCAGCATTTT.

The sample holds one count of this clone. The chain couples TRBV7-3 to TRBJ1-2, with 7 nucleotides matching TRBD1. This CDR3 contains 15 residues. In germline, CDR1 is SGHTA, CDR2 FQGTGA. V was pared by 5 bases and J by 7 bases, with 13 bases of the junction left unmatched. As DNA, the CDR3 is TGTGCCAGCAGCCAGACAGGGCCAAGATTAATTGGCTACACCTTC. Translation: CASSQTGPRLIGYTF.

This clone was recorded at least ten times. J is TRBJ1-3 and V is TRBV3-1 (or the pseudogene TRBV3-2), with TRBD1 as a possible D gene (6 bases). CDR3 size: 16 residues. V shed 4 bases and J shed 1 base, with 14 bases lying between them. Germline loops: CDR1 LGHDT, CDR2 YNNKEL (reference sequence). The CDR3 reads CASSPTDRRSGNTIYF. As DNA, the CDR3 is TGTGCCAGCAGCCCAACTGACAGGAGATCTGGAAACACCATATATTTT.